This TCR beta chain was captured in a study of T cell responses to AZD1222 COVID-19 vaccine. Germline V CDR1 and CDR2: MNHNY, SVGAGI (reference sequence). Trimming stripped 0 bases from V and 0 bases from J, with 6 bases between. The CDR3 totals 15 residues. The assay was immunoSEQ multiplex PCR, and TCRdb's table has in-frame clones only and misses some. The sample consists of more than 130,000 clones, 90% of them appearing once. The count of this clone is one. This material consisted of peripheral blood, taken on day 0 of AZD1222 vaccination. The sequence was obtained from an adult in good health. The chain has TRBV6-6 and TRBJ2-1, with D perhaps matching TRBD2 (6 bases). CDR3 coding DNA: TGTGCCAGCAGTTACTCGGGGGGCTCCTACAATGAGCAGTTCTTC. Its translation: CASSYSGGSYNEQFF.